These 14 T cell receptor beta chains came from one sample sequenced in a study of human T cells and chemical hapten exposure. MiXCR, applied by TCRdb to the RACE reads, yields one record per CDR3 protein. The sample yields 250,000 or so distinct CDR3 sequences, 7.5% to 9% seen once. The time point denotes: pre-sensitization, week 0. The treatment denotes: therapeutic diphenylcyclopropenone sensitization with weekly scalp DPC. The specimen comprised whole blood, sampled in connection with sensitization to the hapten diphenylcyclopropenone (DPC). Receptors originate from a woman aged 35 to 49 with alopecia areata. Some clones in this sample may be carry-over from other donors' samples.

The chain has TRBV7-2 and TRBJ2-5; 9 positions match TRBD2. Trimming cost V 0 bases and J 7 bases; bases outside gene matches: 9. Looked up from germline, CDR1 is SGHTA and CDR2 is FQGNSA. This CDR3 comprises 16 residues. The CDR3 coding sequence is TGTGCCAGCAGCTTAGCCTGGCCTAGCGGGGCCCGGACCCAGTACTTC. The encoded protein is CASSLAWPSGARTQYF. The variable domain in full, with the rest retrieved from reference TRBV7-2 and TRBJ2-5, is GAGVSQSPSNKVTEKGKDVELRCDPISGHTALYWYRQSLGQGLEFLIYFQGNSAPDKSGLPSDRFSAERTGGSVSTLTIQRTQQEDSAVYLCASSLAWPSGARTQYFGPGTRLLVL.

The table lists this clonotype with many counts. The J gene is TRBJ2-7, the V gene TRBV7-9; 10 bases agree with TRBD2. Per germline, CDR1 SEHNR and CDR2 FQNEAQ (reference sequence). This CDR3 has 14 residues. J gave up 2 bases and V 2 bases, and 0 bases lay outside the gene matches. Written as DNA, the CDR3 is TGTGCCAGCAGCTTACTAGCGGGGGCCTACGAGCAGTACTTC. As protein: CASSLLAGAYEQYF.

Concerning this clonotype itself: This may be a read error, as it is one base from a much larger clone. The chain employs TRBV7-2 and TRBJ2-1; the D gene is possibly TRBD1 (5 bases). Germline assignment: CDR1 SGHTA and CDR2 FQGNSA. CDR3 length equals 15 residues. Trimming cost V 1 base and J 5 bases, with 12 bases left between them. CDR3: CASSLVDPGHNEQFF. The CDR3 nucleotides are TGTGCCAGCAGCTTAGTGGACCCAGGGCACAATGAGCAGTTCTTC.

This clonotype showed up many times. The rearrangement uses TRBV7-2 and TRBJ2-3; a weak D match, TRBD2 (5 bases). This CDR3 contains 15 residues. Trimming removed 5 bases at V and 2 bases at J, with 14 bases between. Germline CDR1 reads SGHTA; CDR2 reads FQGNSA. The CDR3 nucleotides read TGTGCCAGCAGCCCAGGTCGGGGAAACACAGATACGCAGTATTTT. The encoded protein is CASSPGRGNTDTQYF.

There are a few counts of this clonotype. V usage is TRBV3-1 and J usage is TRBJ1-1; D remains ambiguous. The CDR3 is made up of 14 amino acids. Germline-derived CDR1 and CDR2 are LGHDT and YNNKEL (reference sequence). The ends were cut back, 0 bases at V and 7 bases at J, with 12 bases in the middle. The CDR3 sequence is CASSQEQTGIEAFF. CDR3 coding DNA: TGTGCCAGCAGCCAAGAACAGACGGGGATTGAAGCTTTCTTT.

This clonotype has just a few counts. CDR3 amino acids: CASSFGQGAVNTEAFF. The CDR3, as DNA: TGTGCCAGCAGCTTTGGACAGGGGGCTGTGAACACTGAAGCTTTCTTT. V is TRBV5-5 and J is TRBJ1-1; 11 bases are shared with TRBD1. V lost 2 bases and J lost 0; bases outside the gene matches: 3. This CDR3 has 16 residues. Germline values: CDR1 SGHKS, CDR2 YYEKEE (reference sequence).

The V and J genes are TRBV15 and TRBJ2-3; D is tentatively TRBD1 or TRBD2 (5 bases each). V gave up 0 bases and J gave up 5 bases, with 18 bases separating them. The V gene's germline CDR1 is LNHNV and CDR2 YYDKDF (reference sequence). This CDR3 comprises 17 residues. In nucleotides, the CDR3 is TGTGCCACCAGCAGAGATTTTAGAGGGCAGGGTGAAGATACGCAGTATTTT. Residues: CATSRDFRGQGEDTQYF.

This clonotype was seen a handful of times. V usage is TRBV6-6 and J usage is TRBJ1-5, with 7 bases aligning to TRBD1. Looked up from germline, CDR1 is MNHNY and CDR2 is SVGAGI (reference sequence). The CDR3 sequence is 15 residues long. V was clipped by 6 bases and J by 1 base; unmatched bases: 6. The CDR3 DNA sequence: TGTGCCAGCAGCCGGGGGGACAGAAGCAATCAGCCCCAGCATTTT. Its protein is CASSRGDRSNQPQHF.

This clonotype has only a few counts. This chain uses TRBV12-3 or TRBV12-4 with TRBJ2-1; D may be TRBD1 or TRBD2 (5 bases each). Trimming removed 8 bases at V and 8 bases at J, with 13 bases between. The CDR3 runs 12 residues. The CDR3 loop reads CASSGQAYEQFF. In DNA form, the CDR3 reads TGTGCCAGCTCGGGGCAGGCGTATGAGCAGTTCTTC.

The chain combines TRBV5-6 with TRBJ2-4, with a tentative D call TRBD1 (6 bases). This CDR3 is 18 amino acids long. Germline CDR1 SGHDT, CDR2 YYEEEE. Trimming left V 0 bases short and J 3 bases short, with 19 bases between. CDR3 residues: CASSLVGTLWVDKNIQYF. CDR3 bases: TGTGCCAGCAGCTTGGTCGGGACATTGTGGGTGGACAAAAACATTCAGTACTTC.

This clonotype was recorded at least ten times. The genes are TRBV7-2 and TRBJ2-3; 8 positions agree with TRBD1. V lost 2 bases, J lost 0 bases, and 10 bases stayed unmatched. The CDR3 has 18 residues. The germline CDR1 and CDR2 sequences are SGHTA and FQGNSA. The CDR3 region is CASSLTGQGAGSTDTQYF. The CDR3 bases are TGTGCCAGCAGCTTAACGGGCCAGGGGGCAGGAAGCACAGATACGCAGTATTTT.

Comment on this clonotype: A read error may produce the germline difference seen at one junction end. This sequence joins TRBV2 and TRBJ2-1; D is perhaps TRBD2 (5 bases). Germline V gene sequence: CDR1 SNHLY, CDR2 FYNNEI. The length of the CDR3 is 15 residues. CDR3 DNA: TGTGCCAGCAGCGAAGAGGGCTTGTACACCAATGAGCAGTTCTTC. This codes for CASSEEGLYTNEQFF.

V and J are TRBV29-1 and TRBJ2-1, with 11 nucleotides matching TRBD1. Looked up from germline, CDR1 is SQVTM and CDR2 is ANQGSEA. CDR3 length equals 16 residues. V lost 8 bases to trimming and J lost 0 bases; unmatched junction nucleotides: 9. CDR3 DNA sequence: TGCAGCACCAGGGACAGGGGGTTGAGCTCCTACAATGAGCAGTTCTTC. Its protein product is CSTRDRGLSSYNEQFF.

The CDR3 spells CSAYRTSGNNEQFF. CDR3 sequence (DNA): TGCAGTGCCTACCGGACTAGCGGGAACAATGAGCAGTTCTTC. This chain connects TRBV20-1 to TRBJ2-1; 12 bases match TRBD2. J was trimmed by 5 bases and V by 6 bases; bases with no gene match: 5. Germline values: CDR1 DFQATT, CDR2 SNEGSKA (reference sequence). The CDR3 is 14 amino acids.